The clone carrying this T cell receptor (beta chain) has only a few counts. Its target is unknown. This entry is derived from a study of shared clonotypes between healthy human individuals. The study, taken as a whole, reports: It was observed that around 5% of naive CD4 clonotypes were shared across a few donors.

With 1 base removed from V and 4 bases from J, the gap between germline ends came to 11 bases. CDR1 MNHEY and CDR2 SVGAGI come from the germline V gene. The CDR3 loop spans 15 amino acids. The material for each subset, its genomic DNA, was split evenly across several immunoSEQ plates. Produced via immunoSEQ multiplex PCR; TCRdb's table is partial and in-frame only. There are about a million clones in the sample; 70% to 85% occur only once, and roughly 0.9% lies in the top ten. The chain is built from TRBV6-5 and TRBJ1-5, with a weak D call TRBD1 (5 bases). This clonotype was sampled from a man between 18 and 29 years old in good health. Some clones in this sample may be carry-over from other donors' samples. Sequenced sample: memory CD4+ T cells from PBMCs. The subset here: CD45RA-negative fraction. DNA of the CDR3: TGTGCCAGCAGTTACTGGGACTCTCCAAATCAGCCCCAGCATTTT. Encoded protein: CASSYWDSPNQPQHF.